This T cell receptor beta chain was sequenced in a study of Tregs in tolerant kidney transplant recipients. The study's findings and limits: Antigen-driven expansion was suggested because donor-specific Tregs expanded more than all Tregs in tolerant patients.

Germline V gene sequence: CDR1 SGHTA, CDR2 FQGNSA. This CDR3 spans 13 amino acids. The V end lost 2 bases, the J end lost 8 bases, and 12 bases lay between the germline ends. About this clone itself: Its antigen is currently unknown.

Produced via immunoSEQ multiplex PCR; TCRdb's table is partial and in-frame only. The sample lists just under 65,000 clones, 98% seen once, with 0.34% in the top ten. The sequencing here drew on Tregs from blood, taken before the transplant. The sequence was obtained from a human donor who received a combined kidney and bone marrow transplant. This chain links TRBV7-2 with TRBJ1-2; D call uncertain. The CDR3 nucleotides are TGTGCCAGCAGCTTACCACGGGAAGGCGGCTACACCTTC. Its protein product is CASSLPREGGYTF.